This record covers a single TCR beta chain. The CDR3 is made up of 14 amino acids. Trimming removed 6 bases from V and 7 bases from J; junction bases left unmatched: 8. Germline V gene sequence: CDR1 LNHDA, CDR2 SQIVND (reference sequence). These data belong to a study of blood T cell repertoires in COVID-19. Study as a whole: Samples taken during acute and convalescent COVID-19 were collected in the United States, Italy and Spain.

Here immunoSEQ multiplex PCR was the method, and the copy in TCRdb shows in-frame clones only, minus some. This sample carries 50,000 or so clones, approximately 91% of them seen once, and the ten largest clones take nearly 10%. The sequenced sample consisted of peripheral blood. This chain uses TRBV19 with TRBJ1-1; 10 nucleotides match TRBD1. The sequence came from a woman of 80 years or more with acute or convalescent COVID-19. CDR3 coding DNA: TGTGCCAGTAGAGAGGGACAGGGGATTGGTGAAGCTTTCTTT. Translated: CASREGQGIGEAFF.